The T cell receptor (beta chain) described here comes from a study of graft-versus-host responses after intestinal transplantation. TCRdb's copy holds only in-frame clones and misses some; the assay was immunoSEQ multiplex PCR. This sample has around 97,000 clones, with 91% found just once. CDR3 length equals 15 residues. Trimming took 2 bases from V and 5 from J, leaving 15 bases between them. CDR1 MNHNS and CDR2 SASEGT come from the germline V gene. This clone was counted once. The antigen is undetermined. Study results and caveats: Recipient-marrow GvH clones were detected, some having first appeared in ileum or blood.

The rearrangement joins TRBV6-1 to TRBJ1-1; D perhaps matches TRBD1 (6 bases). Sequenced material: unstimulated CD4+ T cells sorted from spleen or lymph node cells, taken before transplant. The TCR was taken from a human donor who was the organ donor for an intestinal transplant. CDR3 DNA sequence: TGTGCCAGCAGTGAAATGAGGGGGGGTTGGACTGAAGCTTTCTTT. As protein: CASSEMRGGWTEAFF.